The 3 T cell receptor beta chains below all came from one sample that was sequenced in a study of T cell responses to AZD1222 COVID-19 vaccine. TCRdb's copy holds only in-frame clones and misses some; the assay was immunoSEQ multiplex PCR. This repertoire shows around 120,000 clones, about 89% found once; its top ten account for over 8.5%. The sample consisted of peripheral blood, taken on day 0 of MenACWY control vaccination. The source is an adult in good health.

The gene calls are TRBV5-6 and TRBJ1-1; 7 nucleotides align to TRBD1. Losses at the gene ends were 3 bases for V and 1 base for J; bases not matched to a gene: 6. This CDR3 is built from 15 residues. CDR1 is SGHDT, CDR2 YYEEEE, per germline. CDR3 DNA: TGTGCCAGCAGCTCCTCGACAGGGAGGAACACTGAAGCTTTCTTT. Amino acid sequence: CASSSSTGRNTEAFF.

This clone was observed a single time. The chain joins TRBV6-5 to TRBJ1-5; 9 bases line up with TRBD1. The CDR3 covers 14 residues. J gave up 5 bases and V 5 bases, and 4 bases lay outside the gene matches. Germline CDR1 is MNHEY and CDR2 is SVGAGI. The CDR3 sequence: CASSRTGVYQPQHF. Here the CDR3 DNA reads TGTGCCAGCAGTCGGACAGGGGTATATCAGCCCCAGCATTTT.

The chain carries TRBV6-4 and TRBJ1-1; D is ambiguous. The CDR3 contains 13 residues. Per germline, CDR1 MRHNA and CDR2 SNTAGT. Trimming took 3 bases from V and 1 from J, leaving 6 bases between them. The CDR3 loop reads CASSEGENTEAFF. The CDR3 DNA reads as TGTGCCAGCAGTGAGGGTGAGAACACTGAAGCTTTCTTT.